These 20 T cell receptor beta chains came from one sample sequenced in a study of cytomegalovirus exposure and HLA in healthy donors (TCRdb year 2017). Receptor libraries were prepared by the immunoSEQ multiplex PCR assay. A mixture of 60 forward primers for TCR Vbeta segments and 13 reverse primers for TCR Jbeta segments was used in the multiplex PCR. Sourced from immuneACCESS, this table was stored by TCRdb with only in-frame sequences that have V and J called. A share of the clones is absent; for the studies checked, an unresolved V gene accounts for under half, and the remainder has no known explanation. In this sample the table shows 50,000 to 70,000 clones, 60% to 65% of which occur a single time. Of the sample, around 3% falls within the top ten clones. Sequences were obtained from PBMCs. All receptors derive from a young man in good health and CMV-seronegative.

This clone is medium-sized (0.01 to 0.1%) by share. V usage is TRBV2 and J usage is TRBJ1-4, with D perhaps TRBD1 (5 bases). CDR1 is SNHLY and CDR2 is FYNNEI in the germline V gene. CDR3 size: 11 residues. Trimming pared 8 bases from V and 7 bases from J, leaving 8 bases between. The CDR3 DNA reads TGTGCCAGCGGCAGGGTTGAAAAACTGTTTTTT. Translating gives CASGRVEKLFF.

The rearrangement uses TRBV11-3 and TRBJ2-7; TRBD1 agrees at 8 bases. CDR3 length: 14 residues. The junction had 8 bases not matched to a gene; V was cut back by 5 bases and J by 5 bases. Per germline, CDR1 SGHNT and CDR2 YENEEA. The CDR3 protein is CASSPRTGTHEQYF. The CDR3 DNA reads TGTGCCAGCAGCCCACGGACAGGGACCCACGAGCAGTACTTC.

The V call is TRBV5-6, the J call TRBJ2-1; the D gene is possibly TRBD1 (5 bases). Germline V gene sequence: CDR1 SGHDT, CDR2 YYEEEE. V was trimmed by 4 bases and J by 2 bases, leaving 10 bases between them. This CDR3 contains 14 residues. The chain's CDR3 is CASSRQTTYNEQFF. For the CDR3, the DNA is TGTGCCAGCAGCCGACAGACCACCTACAATGAGCAGTTCTTC.

The V and J genes are TRBV6-5 and TRBJ2-7, with D tentatively TRBD2 (6 bases). CDR3 length equals 15 residues. CDR1 is MNHEY, CDR2 SVGAGI, per germline. The ends were cut back, 2 bases at V and 0 bases at J, with 11 bases in the middle. CDR3 nucleotides: TGTGCCAGCAGTTACCGGAGCGGGTTCTCCTACGAGCAGTACTTC. As protein: CASSYRSGFSYEQYF.

The chain links TRBV27 to TRBJ1-5; the D is unclear. V lost 5 bases to trimming and J lost 11 bases, with 16 bases between them. Germline CDR1 and CDR2: MNHEY and SMNVEV (reference sequence). The CDR3 contains 13 residues. The chain's CDR3 is CASSPHARIAQHF. For the CDR3, the DNA is TGTGCCAGCAGTCCCCATGCGCGGATCGCCCAGCATTTT.

This chain connects TRBV12-2 to TRBJ2-7; the table's D call of TRBD1 was not tested on the DNA. TRBV12-2 is recorded as a pseudogene. The CDR3 spans 17 residues. As DNA, the CDR3 is TGTGCAAGTCGCTTAGAAAGACAGGCCCCGAACTCCTACGAGCAGTACTTC. This codes for CASRLERQAPNSYEQYF.

This clone appeared once. The chain couples TRBV7-9 to TRBJ2-7, with a possible D match to TRBD1 (5 bases). The V end lost 2 bases, the J end lost 0 bases, and 11 bases lay between the germline ends. This CDR3 is built from 15 residues. CDR1 and CDR2 (germline): SEHNR, FQNEAQ (reference sequence). The CDR3 loop reads CASSLNVGLSYEQYF. The CDR3 DNA reads as TGTGCCAGCAGCTTAAATGTGGGGCTCTCCTACGAGCAGTACTTC.

This clone was observed a few times. The chain employs TRBV5-1 and TRBJ1-1; tentatively, D is TRBD1 (6 bases). V dropped 4 bases and J dropped 2 bases, with 18 bases sitting between them. The CDR3 has 16 residues. CDR1 is SGHRS, CDR2 YFSETQ, per germline. The CDR3: CASSQKSAGENTEAFF. CDR3 nucleotides: TGCGCCAGCAGCCAAAAGTCAGCAGGGGAAAACACTGAAGCTTTCTTT.

This clone was counted once. The J gene is TRBJ2-7, the V gene TRBV5-6; D gene ambiguous. Germline CDR1 is SGHDT and CDR2 is YYEEEE. The CDR3 loop spans 13 amino acids. V dropped 0 bases and J dropped 3 bases, with 7 bases sitting between them. Here the CDR3 DNA reads TGTGCCAGCAGCTTGGAGCAACTCTACGAGCAGTACTTC. Encoded protein: CASSLEQLYEQYF.

This chain joins TRBV29-1 and TRBJ2-1; unclear D gene. Trimming took off 6 bases at V and 2 bases at J, with 14 bases between the two ends. CDR1 and CDR2 from the germline V gene are SQVTM and ANQGSEA. This CDR3 contains 14 residues. The CDR3 nucleotides read TGCAGCGTCACCGGGTCCCCAGCCTACAATGAGCAGTTCTTC. It codes for CSVTGSPAYNEQFF.

This clone was seen a few times. The J gene is TRBJ1-5, the V gene TRBV7-9; TRBD1 agrees at 7 bases. V was pared by 5 bases and J by 7 bases, with 5 bases of the junction left unmatched. The CDR3 has 13 amino acids. Germline loops: CDR1 SEHNR, CDR2 FQNEAQ (reference sequence). The CDR3 is CASSHDREQPQHF. As DNA, the CDR3 is TGTGCCAGCAGCCACGACAGGGAACAGCCCCAGCATTTT.

The chain has TRBV7-2 and TRBJ2-7, with 10 bases fitting TRBD2. V shed 2 bases, J shed 4 bases, and the junction held 2 bases outside the gene matches. The CDR3 has 14 amino acids. CDR1 and CDR2 (germline): SGHTA, FQGNSA. Here the CDR3 DNA reads TGTGCCAGCAGCTTAATACTAGCGGGGTACGAGCAGTACTTC. Its protein product is CASSLILAGYEQYF.

As regards this clone: At one boundary the junction diverges from the germline segment, which might be a read error. The chain couples TRBV5-8 to TRBJ2-4; 8 bases align to TRBD1. Per germline, CDR1 SGHTS and CDR2 YDEGEE. The CDR3 has 13 amino acids. The CDR3: CASSPGGGQGPSF. The CDR3, as DNA: TGTGCCAGCAGTCCCGGGGGAGGACAGGGACCCTCTTTC.

The chain carries TRBV7-6 and TRBJ2-3; D may be TRBD2 (7 bases). The CDR3 spans 14 residues. Germline loops: CDR1 SGHVS, CDR2 FNYEAQ. V lost 5 bases, J lost 3 bases, and 12 bases lay in between. Here the CDR3 DNA reads TGTGCCAGCAGCCCCGAGGGGGGGACAGATACGCAGTATTTT. The encoded protein is CASSPEGGTDTQYF.

V gene TRBV6-5 combines with J gene TRBJ2-7; a possible D gene is TRBD2 (6 bases). Germline CDR1 reads MNHEY; CDR2 reads SVGAGI. This CDR3 has 15 residues. V lost 2 bases to trimming and J lost 2 bases, with 13 bases between them. CDR3 nucleotides: TGTGCCAGCAGTTACAGGAGGGGCCCAACCTACGAGCAGTACTTC. Its protein is CASSYRRGPTYEQYF.

The chain links TRBV7-9 to TRBJ2-7, with TRBD1 as a possible D gene (5 bases). Trimming took 5 bases from V and 4 from J, leaving 30 bases between them. Germline V CDR1 and CDR2: SEHNR, FQNEAQ (reference sequence). CDR3 size: 19 residues. CDR3 amino acids: CASSPKGHGPSTEGYEQYF. The CDR3 region has the DNA TGTGCCAGCAGCCCTAAAGGACACGGGCCTTCCACAGAAGGGTACGAGCAGTACTTC.

This clone was seen a handful of times. This chain joins TRBV6-1 and TRBJ2-5; D is uncertain. The germline CDR1 and CDR2 sequences are MNHNS and SASEGT. The length of the CDR3 is 13 residues. V was pared by 2 bases and J by 6 bases, with 10 bases between. In DNA, the CDR3 is TGTGCCAGCAGTGAACTCGGTACCAAGACCCAGTACTTC. This gives the protein CASSELGTKTQYF.

This clone was seen a few times. The gene calls are TRBV6-1 and TRBJ1-1; perhaps TRBD1 as D (5 bases). The CDR3 length is 16 residues. The V and J ends lost 2 bases and 1 base respectively, with 14 bases between them. The germline CDR1 and CDR2 sequences are MNHNS and SASEGT. CDR3 in amino acids: CASSELGRGGNTEAFF. The CDR3 nucleotides read TGTGCCAGCAGTGAATTAGGAAGGGGCGGGAACACTGAAGCTTTCTTT.

The CDR3 sequence is CASSSRTGTGGLDGYTF. DNA for the CDR3: TGCGCCAGCAGCTCGAGAACAGGGACAGGGGGACTGGATGGCTACACCTTC. The chain recombines TRBV5-1 with TRBJ1-2; 11 nucleotides line up with TRBD1. V lost 3 bases, J lost 6 bases, and 13 bases stayed unmatched. Germline V CDR1 and CDR2: SGHRS, YFSETQ. This CDR3 has 17 residues.

The rearrangement links TRBV7-7 to TRBJ2-2; tentatively, D is TRBD1 (6 bases). Trimming removed 5 bases at V and 2 bases at J, with 9 bases between. Germline assignment: CDR1 SSHAT and CDR2 FNYEAQ (reference sequence). The CDR3 consists of 14 residues. CDR3 amino acids: CASSPGHNTGELFF. The CDR3 DNA is TGTGCCAGCAGCCCGGGACACAACACCGGGGAGCTGTTTTTT.